Sequencing of this TCR beta chain was carried out in a study of T cells in localized non-small cell lung cancer. Study-level findings and limits: The appearance of a median approximately 57 of the top 100 tumor clones was seen in adjacent lung.

Repertoires were generated with immunoSEQ multiplex PCR, while TCRdb's copy carries only in-frame clones and drops some. The data show 40,000 or so clones, roughly 87% seen once. From germline, CDR1 is LNHNV and CDR2 YYDKDF (reference sequence). The CDR3 is 14 residues long. V lost 5 bases to trimming and J lost 1 base, with 11 bases between them. On this clone itself: Its antigen is currently unknown.

The sequence was collected from a male donor aged 60 or over with stage III squamous cell lung carcinoma. The starting material was peripheral blood, obtained before any cancer treatment. The chain recombines TRBV15 with TRBJ1-1; TRBD1 might be the D (6 bases). This chain's CDR3 is CATSRPTGNTEAFF. The CDR3 nucleotides read TGTGCCACCAGCCGCCCGACAGGGAACACTGAAGCTTTCTTT.